This entry lists 22 T cell receptor beta chains sequenced from one sample in a study of a mutant IDH1 vaccine in newly diagnosed glioma. Only in-frame clones appear in the TCRdb table, and some are missing; sequencing was by immunoSEQ multiplex PCR. The data hold roughly 41,000 clones, with just under 80% observed a single time. Documented time point: baseline, week 1 (first vaccination visit). Treatment meaning: pre-vaccination baseline after standard-of-care therapy. The sample in question was PBMCs, obtained from a glioma patient treated with radiotherapy, temozolomide or both. All receptors derive from a man aged 35-49 years with glioma. Some clones in this sample may be carry-over from other donors' samples.

Only a few counts were recorded for this clone. This rearrangement joins TRBV7-8 to TRBJ1-1; no clear D. V was cut by 7 bases and J by 1 base, with 10 bases left in between. From germline, CDR1 is SGHVS and CDR2 FQNEAQ. The CDR3 has 13 residues. CDR3: CASTLIRNTEAFF. The CDR3 nucleotides are TGTGCCAGCACCCTAATCAGGAACACTGAAGCTTTCTTT.

V usage is TRBV30 and J usage is TRBJ2-7, with 11 bases aligning to TRBD2. Germline assignment: CDR1 GTSNPN and CDR2 SVGIG (reference sequence). The CDR3 has 14 amino acids. V was clipped by 5 bases and J by 0 bases; unmatched bases: 3. The CDR3 is CAWELAGASYEQYF. In DNA form, the CDR3 reads TGTGCCTGGGAACTAGCGGGGGCCTCCTACGAGCAGTACTTC.

The rearrangement joins TRBV6-5 to TRBJ2-3; D tentatively fits TRBD1 or TRBD2 (6 bases each). There are 15 residues in the CDR3. Trimming shortened V by 8 bases and J by 5 bases, and 20 bases separated the two germline ends. Germline CDR1 MNHEY, CDR2 SVGAGI. CDR3 bases: TGTGCCAGCGGCTTATCAGGGGTGGGGGGAGATACGCAGTATTTT. Amino acid sequence: CASGLSGVGGDTQYF.

The chain joins TRBV5-5 to TRBJ2-7, with 7 positions matching TRBD1. The CDR3 spans 15 residues. J gave up 0 bases and V 0 bases, and 3 bases lay outside the gene matches. CDR1 is SGHKS and CDR2 is YYEKEE in the germline V gene (reference sequence). The CDR3 loop reads CASSLGQGFSYEQYF. The CDR3 DNA reads TGTGCCAGCAGCTTGGGACAGGGCTTCTCCTACGAGCAGTACTTC. The full variable domain, in which reference TRBV5-5 and TRBJ2-7 provide the parts outside the CDR3, is DAGVTQSPTHLIKTRGQQVTLRCSPISGHKSVSWYQQVLGQGPQFIFQYYEKEERGRGNFPDRFSARQFPNYSSELNVNALLLGDSALYLCASSLGQGFSYEQYFGPGTRLTVT.

The chain is built from TRBV30 and TRBJ2-1; 7 bases agree with TRBD1. The CDR3 consists of 15 residues. Germline V CDR1 and CDR2: GTSNPN, SVGIG (reference sequence). J was trimmed by 8 bases and V by 0 bases; bases with no gene match: 10. The CDR3 DNA is TGTGCCTGGAGTGTATCACAGGGGACGGCCGATGAGCAGTTCTTC. Residues: CAWSVSQGTADEQFF.

The gene calls are TRBV18 and TRBJ2-5; 10 positions match TRBD1. The CDR3 extends over 14 amino acids. CDR1 KGHSH and CDR2 LQKENI come from the germline V gene. Trimming removed 4 bases from V and 5 bases from J; junction bases left unmatched: 4. CDR3 bases: TGTGCCAGCTCACGGACAGGGGGTTGGGAGACCCAGTACTTC. Its protein is CASSRTGGWETQYF.

This clone is a singleton in its sample. The chain's CDR3 is CASSLIGTGLNNSPLHF. Written as DNA, the CDR3 is TGTGCCAGCAGCTTGATCGGGACAGGGCTGAATAATTCACCCCTCCACTTT. The rearrangement uses TRBV5-5 and TRBJ1-6, with 9 bases lining up with TRBD1. The CDR3 sequence is 17 residues long. Germline trimming cut 1 base from V and 5 bases from J; bases unmatched to any gene: 7. Per the germline V gene, CDR1 is SGHKS and CDR2 is YYEKEE (reference sequence).

This clone was seen more than once but under ten times. The V gene is TRBV10-1, the J gene TRBJ2-5; 8 bases align to TRBD2. V trimming: 6 bases; J trimming: 3 bases; junction bases outside the gene matches: 3. CDR1 is WNHNN and CDR2 is SYGVQD in the germline V gene (reference sequence). The CDR3 has 13 residues. Written as DNA, the CDR3 is TGCGCCAGCAGCCGTAGCGGGGAAGAGACCCAGTACTTC. This sequence encodes CASSRSGEETQYF.

This chain uses TRBV9 with TRBJ2-7; maybe TRBD1 (6 bases). Between the trimmed V and J ends, which lost 0 bases and 2 bases, there was a span of 9 bases. The CDR3 is made up of 14 amino acids. Per the germline V gene, CDR1 is SGDLS and CDR2 is YYNGEE. CDR3 DNA: TGTGCCAGCAGCGTAGGGACAGCGGCCTACGAGCAGTACTTC. This encodes CASSVGTAAYEQYF.

The chain has TRBV18 and TRBJ1-4; D uncertain. The CDR3 runs 14 residues. The V gene lost 0 bases and the J gene lost 8 bases, with 10 bases spanning the gap. The germline gives CDR1 KGHSH, CDR2 LQKENI. The CDR3 region is CASSPPTVGEKLFF. In nucleotides, the CDR3 is TGTGCCAGCTCACCACCCACAGTCGGGGAAAAACTGTTTTTT. Drawing the rest from reference TRBV18 and TRBJ1-4, the complete variable domain is NAGVMQNPRHLVRRRGQEARLRCSPMKGHSHVYWYRQLPEEGLKFMVYLQKENIIDESGMPKERFSAEFPKEGPSILRIQQVVRGDSAAYFCASSPPTVGEKLFFGSGTQLSVL.

This clone was detected once. This chain joins TRBV5-6 and TRBJ1-1, with D perhaps TRBD1 (5 bases). This CDR3 spans 18 amino acids. Germline V gives CDR1 SGHDT, CDR2 YYEEEE. V gave up 3 bases and J gave up 3 bases, with 24 bases separating them. The CDR3 DNA sequence: TGTGCCAGCAGCTCCGGGTTCTTTTGGGGCGTAAAGGACACTGAAGCTTTCTTT. Protein product: CASSSGFFWGVKDTEAFF.

V is TRBV5-1 and J is TRBJ2-2; D is unclear. This CDR3 is built from 15 residues. V gave up 2 bases and J gave up 5 bases, with 13 bases separating them. Germline V gene data show CDR1 as SGHRS and CDR2 as YFSETQ. CDR3 coding DNA: TGCGCCAGCAGCTTTTATACGACTGGGACCGGGGAGCTGTTTTTT. Amino acids: CASSFYTTGTGELFF.

This clone was seen only once. This chain connects TRBV11-2 to TRBJ2-7; D possibly corresponds to TRBD2 (6 bases). The V gene lost 5 bases and the J gene lost 11 bases, with 13 bases spanning the gap. CDR1 is SGHAT and CDR2 is FQNNGV in the germline V gene. This CDR3 has 11 residues. The CDR3 protein is CASSVGREKYF. CDR3 nucleotide sequence: TGTGCCAGCAGCGTGGGACGGGAGAAGTACTTC.

The chain carries TRBV28 and TRBJ2-7; D gene unclear. Trimming cost V 6 bases and J 6 bases, with 12 bases left between them. Germline V lookup: CDR1 MDHEN, CDR2 SYDVKM. The CDR3 is made up of 12 amino acids. CDR3 sequence (DNA): TGTGCCAGCAGCTCATGGGGTCCCGAGCAGTACTTC. Translation gives CASSSWGPEQYF. Combining the CDR3 with reference TRBV28 and TRBJ2-7 gives the whole variable domain DVKVTQSSRYLVKRTGEKVFLECVQDMDHENMFWYRQDPGLGLRLIYFSYDVKMKEKGDIPEGYSVSREKKERFSLILESASTNQTSMYLCASSSWGPEQYFGPGTRLTVT.

This clone was detected a few times. This sequence joins TRBV11-1 and TRBJ1-2; no firm D call. Germline-derived CDR1 and CDR2 are SGHAT and FQDESV (reference sequence). The CDR3 is made up of 11 amino acids. V was trimmed by 1 base and J by 6 bases, leaving 3 bases between them. CDR3 sequence reads: CASSLGDGYTF. CDR3 nucleotides: TGTGCCAGCAGCTTAGGGGATGGCTACACCTTC.

The chain is built from TRBV9 and TRBJ2-1; D gene unclear. Germline lookup yields CDR1 SGDLS and CDR2 YYNGEE. CDR3 size: 16 residues. V lost 3 bases, J lost 1 base, and 14 bases lay in between. CDR3: CASSAPTGASYNEQFF. CDR3 coding DNA: TGTGCCAGCAGCGCCCCCACGGGTGCTTCCTACAATGAGCAGTTCTTC.

This clone was detected only a few times. The rearrangement joins TRBV6-5 to TRBJ1-1; D call uncertain. Germline V CDR1 and CDR2: MNHEY, SVGAGI. Trimming stripped 4 bases from V and 0 bases from J, with 9 bases between. The CDR3 length is 14 residues. CDR3 bases: TGTGCCAGCAGTTCCGATAATTTGAACACTGAAGCTTTCTTT. Amino acid sequence: CASSSDNLNTEAFF.

The chain employs TRBV7-9 and TRBJ1-6, with TRBD1 as a possible D gene (5 bases). The CDR3 extends over 14 amino acids. Between the trimmed V and J ends, which lost 5 bases and 7 bases, there was a span of 12 bases. The V gene's germline CDR1 is SEHNR and CDR2 FQNEAQ (reference sequence). This chain's CDR3 is CASSEGLENSPLHF. The CDR3 DNA follows: TGTGCCAGCAGCGAGGGACTCGAAAATTCACCCCTCCACTTT.

The chain links TRBV30 to TRBJ2-5, with 9 bases lining up with TRBD2. This CDR3 is built from 16 residues. The V gene end was trimmed by 2 bases and the J gene end by 2 bases; junction bases not matched to a gene: 9. The V gene's germline CDR1 is GTSNPN and CDR2 SVGIG (reference sequence). CDR3 protein: CAWSPTGGGEQETQYF. The CDR3 region has the DNA TGTGCCTGGAGTCCGACGGGCGGGGGGGAACAAGAGACCCAGTACTTC.

This rearrangement joins TRBV5-6 to TRBJ2-3; D is unresolved. Trimming left V 1 base short and J 4 bases short, with 16 bases between. The germline V gene has CDR1 SGHDT and CDR2 YYEEEE. The length of the CDR3 is 16 residues. The CDR3: CASSLNWNRWADTQYF. CDR3 DNA sequence: TGTGCCAGCAGCTTGAATTGGAACAGATGGGCAGATACGCAGTATTTT.

V and J are TRBV18 and TRBJ2-1; 11 bases are shared with TRBD1. Germline loops: CDR1 KGHSH, CDR2 LQKENI. The V segment lost 4 bases and the J segment 8 bases; nucleotides outside the gene matches: 4. This CDR3 has 14 amino acids. The CDR3 region is CASSRTGGGDEQFF. The CDR3 DNA reads as TGTGCCAGCTCACGGACAGGGGGCGGGGATGAGCAGTTCTTC.

J is TRBJ2-3 and V is TRBV6-5; D call uncertain. The CDR3 loop spans 15 amino acids. With 0 bases removed from V and 2 bases from J, the gap between germline ends came to 9 bases. The germline V gene has CDR1 MNHEY and CDR2 SVGAGI. The CDR3 DNA reads TGTGCCAGCAGTTACTCTAGGACGGACACAGATACGCAGTATTTT. This gives the protein CASSYSRTDTDTQYF.